What follows are 22 T cell receptor beta chains derived from one specimen sequenced in a study of blood T cell repertoires in COVID-19. The protocol was immunoSEQ multiplex PCR, while the TCRdb copy is restricted to in-frame clones and leaves out a portion. The table lists roughly 220,000 clones, 70% to 90% of them singletons. Sequencing was performed on PBMCs or T cells enriched from blood (not recorded which). Receptors originate from a woman aged 40 to 50 with acute COVID-19.

This clone has more than one count but fewer than ten. The chain couples TRBV12-2 to TRBJ1-5; no check of the table's D call, TRBD1, against the DNA was made. TRBV12-2 is assigned pseudogene status. The CDR3 contains 17 residues. The CDR3 DNA is TGTGCAAGTCGCTTATGGGGATGTGACAGGGGGGATCAGCCCCAGCATTTT. It encodes CASRLWGCDRGDQPQHF.

The rearrangement links TRBV7-8 to TRBJ1-1; possible D gene TRBD1, 6 bases. Germline V CDR1 and CDR2: SGHVS, FQNEAQ. This CDR3 has 15 amino acids. V shed 1 base and J shed 6 bases, with 15 bases lying between them. The CDR3: CASSLGGGGWAEAFF. CDR3 in DNA: TGTGCCAGCAGCTTAGGGGGAGGGGGATGGGCTGAAGCTTTCTTT.

This clone has only one observation. The chain uses TRBV9 and TRBJ2-2, with D tentatively TRBD2 (6 bases). The germline V gene encodes CDR1 SGDLS and CDR2 YYNGEE. This CDR3 has 14 residues. V was shortened by 6 bases and J by 7 bases, with 16 bases between the two germline ends. In DNA, the CDR3 is TGTGCCAGCACCCACTGGGGGGTTGGCGGGGAGCTGTTTTTT. This encodes CASTHWGVGGELFF. The whole variable domain, filled in from reference TRBV9 and TRBJ2-2, reads DSGVTQTPKHLITATGQRVTLRCSPRSGDLSVYWYQQSLDQGLQFLIQYYNGEERAKGNILERFSAQQFPDLHSELNLSSLELGDSALYFCASTHWGVGGELFFGEGSRLTVL.

The chain joins TRBV6-1 to TRBJ2-1; 7 bases fit TRBD2. The trim removed 3 bases at V and 4 bases at J, leaving 6 bases unmatched. This CDR3 is built from 15 residues. Germline V lookup: CDR1 MNHNS, CDR2 SASEGT. Written as DNA, the CDR3 is TGTGCCAGCAGTGATGCCGGGACTACTTACAATGAGCAGTTCTTC. This encodes CASSDAGTTYNEQFF.

This rearrangement joins TRBV9 to TRBJ2-3; 7 nucleotides match TRBD2. CDR3 size: 16 residues. The germline CDR1 and CDR2 sequences are SGDLS and YYNGEE. V was pared by 0 bases and J by 6 bases, with 10 bases of the junction left unmatched. The CDR3, as DNA: TGTGCCAGCAGCGTAGGAGCGGGACCCGGAGGGGATACGCAGTATTTT. It specifies CASSVGAGPGGDTQYF.

The V call is TRBV29-1, the J call TRBJ1-3, with TRBD1 identical over 9 bases. This CDR3 has 16 amino acids. V was clipped by 0 bases and J by 0 bases; unmatched bases: 3. CDR1 is SQVTM and CDR2 is ANQGSEA in the germline V gene. CDR3 loop: CSVEEGTGISGNTIYF. The CDR3 DNA reads TGCAGCGTTGAAGAGGGGACAGGGATCTCTGGAAACACCATATATTTT.

This clone showed up just once. The chain combines TRBV9 with TRBJ2-2; 10 nucleotides match TRBD2. V was clipped by 4 bases and J by 2 bases; unmatched bases: 8. The CDR3 totals 17 residues. Per germline, CDR1 SGDLS and CDR2 YYNGEE. CDR3 sequence (DNA): TGTGCCAGCAGCAACCCTCTAGCGGGGGTTAACACCGGGGAGCTGTTTTTT. Residues: CASSNPLAGVNTGELFF.

The chain employs TRBV9 and TRBJ2-3, with D maybe TRBD2 (6 bases). The CDR3 is made up of 16 amino acids. V lost 3 bases to trimming and J lost 0 bases, with 14 bases between them. CDR1 is SGDLS and CDR2 is YYNGEE in the germline V gene. The chain's CDR3 is CASSGHGGVSTDTQYF. The CDR3, as DNA: TGTGCCAGCAGCGGGCACGGGGGAGTTAGCACAGATACGCAGTATTTT. The full variable domain, completed using reference TRBV9 and TRBJ2-3, is DSGVTQTPKHLITATGQRVTLRCSPRSGDLSVYWYQQSLDQGLQFLIQYYNGEERAKGNILERFSAQQFPDLHSELNLSSLELGDSALYFCASSGHGGVSTDTQYFGPGTRLTVL.

This clone has more than one count but fewer than ten. V is TRBV18 and J is TRBJ1-1, with D perhaps matching TRBD1 (6 bases). The CDR3 is made up of 15 amino acids. Germline V gene lookup returns CDR1 KGHSH and CDR2 LQKENI. V was shortened by 3 bases and J by 5 bases, with 16 bases between the two germline ends. The CDR3 DNA reads TGTGCCAGCTCACCCGGACAGTCGACCACGACTGAAGCTTTCTTT. Translation: CASSPGQSTTTEAFF. The complete variable domain, with remaining parts taken from reference TRBV18 and TRBJ1-1, reads NAGVMQNPRHLVRRRGQEARLRCSPMKGHSHVYWYRQLPEEGLKFMVYLQKENIIDESGMPKERFSAEFPKEGPSILRIQQVVRGDSAAYFCASSPGQSTTTEAFFGQGTRLTVV.

This chain uses TRBV3-1 (or the pseudogene TRBV3-2) with TRBJ2-1, with a weak D call TRBD2 (6 bases). Germline CDR1 is LGHDT and CDR2 is YNNKEL (reference sequence). V lost 7 bases and J 7 bases, leaving 14 bases between the germline ends. The CDR3 covers 13 residues. CDR3 DNA: TGTGCCAGCAAATCGGGACTCTATAATGAGCAGTTCTTC. Translated, it gives CASKSGLYNEQFF.

The chain is built from TRBV13 and TRBJ1-1; TRBD1 matches at 8 bases. CDR3 length equals 14 residues. The germline gives CDR1 PRHDT, CDR2 FYEKMQ (reference sequence). With V trimmed by 4 bases and J by 5 bases, 6 bases remained unmatched. CDR3 in DNA: TGTGCCAGCAGCTCAAACAGGGGGAGGACTGAAGCTTTCTTT. It is translated as CASSSNRGRTEAFF.

This clone was recorded only once. The chain joins TRBV2 to TRBJ2-3, with 12 nucleotides matching TRBD2. CDR3 size: 17 residues. V was pared by 5 bases and J by 5 bases, with 11 bases of the junction left unmatched. The V gene's germline CDR1 is SNHLY and CDR2 FYNNEI. The CDR3 coding sequence is TGTGCCAGCAGTCGTCTAGCGGGGGGGCAATTGAAAGATACGCAGTATTTT. As protein: CASSRLAGGQLKDTQYF.

The rearrangement uses TRBV27 and TRBJ2-7; no reliable D call. Deletions cut 0 bases from V and 3 bases from J, with 12 bases between. Germline V gives CDR1 MNHEY, CDR2 SMNVEV (reference sequence). The CDR3 sequence is 15 residues long. CDR3 sequence: CASSLSSLSGYEQYF. The CDR3 bases are TGTGCCAGCAGTTTATCCTCTCTCTCAGGCTACGAGCAGTACTTC.

This clone was picked up a small number of times. The chain links TRBV19 to TRBJ2-1; 9 bases line up with TRBD2. Looked up from germline, CDR1 is LNHDA and CDR2 is SQIVND (reference sequence). The CDR3 length is 16 residues. The junction had 7 bases not matched to a gene; V was cut back by 4 bases and J by 3 bases. The CDR3 DNA follows: TGTGCCAGTAGTACCCGGGCTAGCGGGGTCTACAATGAGCAGTTCTTC. Protein: CASSTRASGVYNEQFF.

The rearrangement joins TRBV19 to TRBJ2-5; 8 bases are shared with TRBD2. Germline CDR1 and CDR2: LNHDA and SQIVND (reference sequence). V lost 0 bases and J lost 9; bases outside the gene matches: 9. This CDR3 has 15 amino acids. CDR3 protein: CASSIDRSGGAAQYF. As DNA, the CDR3 is TGTGCCAGTAGTATAGATCGGTCGGGGGGGGCGGCCCAGTACTTC.

The CDR3 sequence: CASRTHRGGYTF. CDR3 sequence (DNA): TGTGCCAGCAGGACCCACAGGGGCGGCTACACCTTC. The chain uses TRBV25-1 and TRBJ1-2; 7 bases map to TRBD1. V lost 6 bases to trimming and J lost 8 bases; unmatched junction nucleotides: 6. This CDR3 has 12 residues. Germline-derived CDR1 and CDR2 are MGHDK and SYGVNS.

The chain combines TRBV18 with TRBJ2-4; 10 bases are shared with TRBD2. Germline loops: CDR1 KGHSH, CDR2 LQKENI. This CDR3 spans 18 amino acids. The junction had 13 bases not matched to a gene; V was cut back by 3 bases and J by 5 bases. CDR3 residues: CASSPAGVAGGTQNIQYF. CDR3 bases: TGTGCCAGCTCACCCGCCGGTGTAGCGGGGGGCACACAAAACATTCAGTACTTC.

The genes are TRBV11-2 and TRBJ1-1; D uncertain. V was cut by 6 bases and J by 1 base, with 12 bases left in between. CDR3 length equals 14 residues. From germline, CDR1 is SGHAT and CDR2 FQNNGV. This CDR3 is CASSLSAANTEAFF. CDR3 coding DNA: TGTGCCAGCAGTTTGAGCGCGGCGAACACTGAAGCTTTCTTT.

The rearrangement joins TRBV7-9 to TRBJ1-6; 7 positions match TRBD1. This CDR3 is built from 15 residues. Per germline, CDR1 SEHNR and CDR2 FQNEAQ (reference sequence). V lost 4 bases to trimming and J lost 7 bases; unmatched junction nucleotides: 7. The CDR3 is CASSSKGQRNSPLHF. In DNA, the CDR3 is TGTGCCAGCAGCTCAAAGGGACAGAGAAATTCACCCCTCCACTTT.

The rearrangement links TRBV9 to TRBJ2-2; 9 bases are shared with TRBD1. Trimming cost V 1 base and J 0 bases; bases outside gene matches: 7. The V gene's germline CDR1 is SGDLS and CDR2 YYNGEE. This CDR3 spans 18 amino acids. This chain's CDR3 is CASSVRTGGVTNTGELFF. For the CDR3, the DNA is TGTGCCAGCAGCGTACGCACAGGGGGCGTTACGAACACCGGGGAGCTGTTTTTT.

In its sample, this clone was seen once. The rearrangement links TRBV9 to TRBJ2-3, with D possibly being TRBD2 (6 bases). The CDR3 covers 14 residues. V lost 0 bases to trimming and J lost 4 bases, with 9 bases between them. Germline V CDR1 and CDR2: SGDLS, YYNGEE. CDR3 coding DNA: TGTGCCAGCAGCGTAGATGGGACTGCAGATACGCAGTATTTT. Its translation: CASSVDGTADTQYF.

The chain has TRBV25-1 and TRBJ2-1; weak D call: TRBD1 (5 bases). Germline assignment: CDR1 MGHDK and CDR2 SYGVNS. The ends were cut back, 4 bases at V and 0 bases at J, with 7 bases in the middle. The CDR3 covers 14 residues. The CDR3 region is CASSGDSSYNEQFF. Written as DNA, the CDR3 is TGTGCCAGCAGTGGCGACAGCTCCTACAATGAGCAGTTCTTC.